This TCR beta chain was sequenced for a study of Ad26.COV2.S vaccination and SARS-CoV-2 variants (dated by TCRdb to the early 2020s). Background for the entire study: Vaccine-arm donors came from COV1001, a multicentre, randomized, double-blind, placebo-controlled phase I-IIa trial of Ad26.COV2.S in healthy adults. Ad26.COV2.S was administered intramuscularly at 5 x 10^10 or 1 x 10^11 viral particles, either as a single shot or as two shots given 56 days apart. The specificity and breadth of SARS-CoV-2-reactive T cell receptors after Ad26.COV2.S vaccination were assessed by TCRbeta repertoire sequencing. The TCR-sequenced set comprised around 30 samples: around 20 Ad26.COV2.S vaccine recipients, 5 placebo recipients and 8 SARS-CoV-2 convalescent individuals. Trial participants were randomized into five groups of five, in which low-dose or high-dose Ad26.COV2.S was given once or twice, or placebo was given on both occasions. Investigators did not know the trial group allocation while performing experiments and assessing outcomes.

V is pared back by 3 bases and J by 6 bases, with 11 bases lying between the germline termini. According to the germline V gene, CDR1 reads SQVTM and CDR2 reads ANQGSEA. CDR3 length: 12 amino acids, cysteine to phenylalanine. Of all the DNA, just the CDR3 is kept, 36 bases in frame from base 1. In light of the paper, this sample's treatment or condition label describes: roughly 20 received Ad26.COV2.S at low or high dose, single or two shots; about 5 received placebo; per-sample allocation not given. Repertoires of vaccine and placebo recipients were sequenced from samples taken on day 63 after the first injection. In Cohort 1b, more than 20 adults aged 18-55 years were enrolled at a single site in Boston, USA, between 29 July and 7 August 2020. Ad26.COV2.S was a replication-incompetent adenovirus type 26 vector expressing a prefusion-stabilized SARS-CoV-2 spike protein from the original Wuhan strain.

TCRbeta CDR3 regions were sequenced with the immunoSEQ Assay. After extraction, genomic DNA underwent amplification by bias-controlled multiplex PCR, followed by high-throughput sequencing. Processing in the source paper ran as follows. Collapsing and filtering of sequences were performed to quantify the absolute abundance of each unique TCRbeta CDR3 region. T cell fraction was estimated by normalizing TCRbeta template counts to usable DNA, with usable DNA measured through amplification of reference genes found in all nucleated cells. Repertoire TCRs were annotated as SARS-CoV-2-specific by exact matching of V gene, CDR3 amino acid sequence and J gene to a known reactive TCR set. The reference SARS-CoV-2 TCR set came from MIRA and was filtered for enrichment in COVID-19-positive ImmuneCODE repertoires, removing public or cross-reactive TCRs. Using the MIRA antigens, annotated TCRs were further analysed by specific ORF or by position within an ORF. Breadth was defined as annotated unique rearrangements over total unique productive rearrangements; depth was the summed frequency of those rearrangements. Two-sided Wilcoxon rank-sum tests were used to compare TCR breadth between groups. Sourced from immuneACCESS, this table was stored by TCRdb with only in-frame sequences that have V and J called. A share of the clones is absent; for the studies checked, an unresolved V gene accounts for under half, and the remainder has no known explanation. The DNA was the basis for D and trimming; V, J and clone size are from that table. The sample includes more than 400,000 clones, with about 90% observed a single time. Under 4.5% of the sample is taken by the ten largest.

As regards this clone: Its antigen remains unidentified. It has no much larger one-base neighbor in the sample; base qualities were not kept.

General conclusions and limits of the study: Non-spike TCR breadth was comparable between vaccine and placebo recipients, consistent with the vaccine containing only spike. The study lacked the statistical power to compare responses across vaccine doses or regimens. After vaccination, substantial breadth of spike-specific CD8+ and CD4+ T cell responses was reported. The authors noted that the TCR breadth and depth analyses may have underestimated total T cell responses. Spike-specific TCR breadth was higher in Ad26.COV2.S recipients than in placebo recipients (P = 0.0014).

Material: peripheral blood, obtained in a trial of Ad26.COV2.S vaccine versus placebo. The sequence is built from TRBV29-1 and TRBJ1-2; no D gene call is confident. This TCR derives from a person aged 18-65 years who received the Ad26.COV2.S COVID-19 vaccine or a placebo. CDR3 sequence: CSVEESRNGYTF. The nucleotide sequence is TGCAGCGTTGAGGAAAGCAGGAATGGCTACACCTTC. Supplemented by the reference TRBV29-1 and TRBJ1-2 proteins around the CDR3, the complete variable domain is SAVISQKPSRDICQRGTSLTIQCQVDSQVTMMFWYRQQPGQSLTLIATANQGSEATYESGFVIDKFPISRPNLTFSTLTVSNMSPEDSSIYLCSVEESRNGYTFGSGTRLTVV.